This T cell receptor (beta chain) was profiled in a study of glioma-infiltrating T cells after dendritic cell vaccination. Study information: Samples are from glioblastoma patients in Phase I and II dendritic cell vaccine trials.

Primers: 60 V beta forward and 13 J beta reverse. Assay used: immunoSEQ multiplex PCR; TCRdb lists only in-frame clones, some missing. This table holds roughly 50,000 clones, approximately 89% found once. Time point denoted: after dendritic cell vaccination, including at tumor progression/relapse. The CDR3 runs 15 residues. CDR1 and CDR2 from the germline V gene are MNHEY and SVGAGI. Trimming took 6 bases from V and 0 from J; bases not matched to a gene: 6. The chain recombines TRBV6-5 with TRBJ2-7, with TRBD2 identical over 9 bases. The source of this sequence is a human donor with glioblastoma. The sequences come from blood, collected after dendritic cell vaccination. This CDR3 reads CASSRTTSGSYEQYF. The CDR3 region has the DNA TGTGCCAGCAGCCGGACGACTAGCGGCTCCTACGAGCAGTACTTC.